This T cell receptor beta chain was identified in a study of blood T cells in healthy people across ages. V was shortened by 4 bases and J by 5 bases, with 13 bases between the two germline ends. The germline V gene encodes CDR1 SGHDT and CDR2 YYEEEE. This CDR3 spans 13 amino acids. Then a second PCR, running roughly 7 to 11 cycles, was carried out with a sample-barcoded 5' primer and a J-beta primer mix. At least 3 million CDR3-containing paired-end reads were obtained per sample. TCRdb reprocessed the 5' RACE reads via MiXCR and lists one record per CDR3 protein. The repertoire holds more than 1 million distinct CDR3 sequences, with over 35% as singletons. Study-level results: A roughly linear fall in TCR beta diversity per million T cells was seen with increasing age. Versus aged donors, long-lived donors had higher diversity and more naive CD4+ cells.

Points on this clonotype: Its antigen is unidentified.

The sequencing sample was made of blood. The receptor was isolated from an older woman in good health. The chain is built from TRBV5-6 and TRBJ2-7; no reliable D call. CDR3: CASSVGGSHEQYF. The CDR3 nucleotides are TGTGCCAGCAGCGTGGGTGGGTCCCACGAGCAGTACTTC.